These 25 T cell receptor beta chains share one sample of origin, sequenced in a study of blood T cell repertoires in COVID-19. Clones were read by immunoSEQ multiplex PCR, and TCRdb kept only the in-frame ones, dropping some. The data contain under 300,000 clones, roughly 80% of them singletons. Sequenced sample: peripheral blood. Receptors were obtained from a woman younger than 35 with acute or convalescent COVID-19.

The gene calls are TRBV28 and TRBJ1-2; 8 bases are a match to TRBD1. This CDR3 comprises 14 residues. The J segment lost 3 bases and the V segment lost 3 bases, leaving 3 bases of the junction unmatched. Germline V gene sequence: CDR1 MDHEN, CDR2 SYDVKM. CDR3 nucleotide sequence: TGTGCCAGCAGTTTCAGGGGGCGCTACTATGGCTACACCTTC. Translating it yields CASSFRGRYYGYTF.

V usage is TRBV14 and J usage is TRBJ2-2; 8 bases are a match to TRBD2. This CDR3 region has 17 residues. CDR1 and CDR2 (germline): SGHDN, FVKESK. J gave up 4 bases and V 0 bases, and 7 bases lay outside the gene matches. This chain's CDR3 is CASSQEAAGGVTGELFF. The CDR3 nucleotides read TGTGCCAGCAGCCAAGAAGCGGCGGGAGGCGTCACCGGGGAGCTGTTTTTT. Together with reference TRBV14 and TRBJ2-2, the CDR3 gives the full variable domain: EAGVTQFPSHSVIEKGQTVTLRCDPISGHDNLYWYRRVMGKEIKFLLHFVKESKQDESGMPNNRFLAERTGGTYSTLKVQPAELEDSGVYFCASSQEAAGGVTGELFFGEGSRLTVL.

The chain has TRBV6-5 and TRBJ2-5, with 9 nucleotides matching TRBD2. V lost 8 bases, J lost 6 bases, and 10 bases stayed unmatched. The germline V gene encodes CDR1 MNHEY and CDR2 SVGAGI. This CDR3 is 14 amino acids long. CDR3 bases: TGTGCCAGCCAAAGGCGGGAGGGCCGGCAGACCCAGTACTTC. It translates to CASQRREGRQTQYF.

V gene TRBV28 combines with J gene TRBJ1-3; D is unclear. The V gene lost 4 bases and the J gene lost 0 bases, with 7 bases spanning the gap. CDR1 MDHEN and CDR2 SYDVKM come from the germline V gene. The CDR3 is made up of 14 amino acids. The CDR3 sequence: CASSSIYSGNTIYF. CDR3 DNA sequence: TGTGCCAGCAGTTCCATCTACTCTGGAAACACCATATATTTT.

The CDR3, as DNA: TGTGCCAGCTCGGACAGGTTGGCCTATCAGCCCCAGCATTTT. As protein: CASSDRLAYQPQHF. The chain links TRBV18 to TRBJ1-5, with 7 bases fitting TRBD1. This CDR3 spans 14 amino acids. V lost 6 bases to trimming and J lost 5 bases; unmatched junction nucleotides: 7. Germline CDR1 is KGHSH and CDR2 is LQKENI.

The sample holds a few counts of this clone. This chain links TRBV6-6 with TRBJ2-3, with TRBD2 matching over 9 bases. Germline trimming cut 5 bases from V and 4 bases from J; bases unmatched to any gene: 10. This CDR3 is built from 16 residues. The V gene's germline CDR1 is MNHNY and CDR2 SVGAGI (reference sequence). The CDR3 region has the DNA TGTGCCAGCAGTCCTGGGACTAGCTGGGCAGCAGATACGCAGTATTTT. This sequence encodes CASSPGTSWAADTQYF.

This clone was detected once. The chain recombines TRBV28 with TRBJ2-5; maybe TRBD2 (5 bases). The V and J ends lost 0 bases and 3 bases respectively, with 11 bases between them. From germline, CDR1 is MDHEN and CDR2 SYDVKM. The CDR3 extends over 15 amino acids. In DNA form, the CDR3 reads TGTGCCAGCAGTTTATGGGAGGCCGCAAAAGAGACCCAGTACTTC. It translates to CASSLWEAAKETQYF.

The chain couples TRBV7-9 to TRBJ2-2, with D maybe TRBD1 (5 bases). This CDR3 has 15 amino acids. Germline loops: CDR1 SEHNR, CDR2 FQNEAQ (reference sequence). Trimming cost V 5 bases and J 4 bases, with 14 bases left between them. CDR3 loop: CASSRNRQTTGELFF. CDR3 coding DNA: TGTGCCAGCAGCCGAAATCGACAGACCACCGGGGAGCTGTTTTTT.

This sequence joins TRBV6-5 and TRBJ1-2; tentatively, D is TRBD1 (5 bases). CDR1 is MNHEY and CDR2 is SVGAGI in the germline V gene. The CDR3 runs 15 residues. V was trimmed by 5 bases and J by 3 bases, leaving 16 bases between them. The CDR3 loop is CASSQPGGTDYGYTF. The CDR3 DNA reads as TGTGCCAGCAGTCAGCCGGGGGGTACGGACTATGGCTACACCTTC.

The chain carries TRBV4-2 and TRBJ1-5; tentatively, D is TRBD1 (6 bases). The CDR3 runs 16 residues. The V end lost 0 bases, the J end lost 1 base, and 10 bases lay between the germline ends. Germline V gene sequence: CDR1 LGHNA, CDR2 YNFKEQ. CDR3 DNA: TGTGCCAGCAGCCAAGAGGCCGGACAGAGCAATCAGCCCCAGCATTTT. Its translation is CASSQEAGQSNQPQHF.

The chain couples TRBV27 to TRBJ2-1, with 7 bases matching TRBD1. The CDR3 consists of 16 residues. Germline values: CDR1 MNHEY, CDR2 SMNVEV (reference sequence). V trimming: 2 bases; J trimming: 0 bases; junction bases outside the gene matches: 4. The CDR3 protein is CASSLTGTDSYNEQFF. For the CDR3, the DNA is TGTGCCAGCAGTTTAACCGGGACAGACTCCTACAATGAGCAGTTCTTC.

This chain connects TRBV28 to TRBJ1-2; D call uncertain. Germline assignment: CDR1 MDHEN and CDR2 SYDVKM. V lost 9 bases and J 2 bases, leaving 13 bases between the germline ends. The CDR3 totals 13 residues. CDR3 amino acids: CASRSTVNYGYTF. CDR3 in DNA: TGTGCCAGTAGATCCACAGTGAACTATGGCTACACCTTC.

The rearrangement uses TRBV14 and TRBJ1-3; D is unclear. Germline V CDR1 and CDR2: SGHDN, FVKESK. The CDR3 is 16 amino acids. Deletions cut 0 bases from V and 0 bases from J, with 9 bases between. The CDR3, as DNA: TGTGCCAGCAGCCAAGATGTCGGTCGCTCTGGAAACACCATATATTTT. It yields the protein CASSQDVGRSGNTIYF. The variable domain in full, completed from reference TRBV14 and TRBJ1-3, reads EAGVTQFPSHSVIEKGQTVTLRCDPISGHDNLYWYRRVMGKEIKFLLHFVKESKQDESGMPNNRFLAERTGGTYSTLKVQPAELEDSGVYFCASSQDVGRSGNTIYFGEGSWLTVV.

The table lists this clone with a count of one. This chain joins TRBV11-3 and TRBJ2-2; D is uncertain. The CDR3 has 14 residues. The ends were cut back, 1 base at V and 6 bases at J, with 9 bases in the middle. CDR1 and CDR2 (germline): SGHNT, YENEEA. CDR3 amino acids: CASSLGSRAGELFF. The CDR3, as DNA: TGTGCCAGCAGCTTAGGGTCCCGGGCCGGGGAGCTGTTTTTT.

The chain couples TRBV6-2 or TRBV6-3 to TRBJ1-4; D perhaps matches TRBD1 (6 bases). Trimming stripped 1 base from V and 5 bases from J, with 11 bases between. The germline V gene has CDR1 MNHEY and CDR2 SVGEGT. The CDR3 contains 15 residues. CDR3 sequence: CASSYFGQPNEKLFF. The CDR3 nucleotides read TGTGCCAGCAGTTACTTTGGACAGCCCAATGAAAAACTGTTTTTT.

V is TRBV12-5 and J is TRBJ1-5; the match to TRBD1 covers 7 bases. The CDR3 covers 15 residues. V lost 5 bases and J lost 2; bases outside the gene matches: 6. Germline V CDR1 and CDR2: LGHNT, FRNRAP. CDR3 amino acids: CASGREGAGNQPQHF. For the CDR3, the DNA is TGTGCTAGTGGTCGGGAGGGGGCAGGCAATCAGCCCCAGCATTTT.

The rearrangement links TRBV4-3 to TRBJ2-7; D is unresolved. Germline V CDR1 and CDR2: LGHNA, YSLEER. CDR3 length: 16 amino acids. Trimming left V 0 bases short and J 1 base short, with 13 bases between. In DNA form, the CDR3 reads TGCGCCAGCAGCCAAGATTGGGCAGCTCGGTCCTACGAGCAGTACTTC. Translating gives CASSQDWAARSYEQYF.

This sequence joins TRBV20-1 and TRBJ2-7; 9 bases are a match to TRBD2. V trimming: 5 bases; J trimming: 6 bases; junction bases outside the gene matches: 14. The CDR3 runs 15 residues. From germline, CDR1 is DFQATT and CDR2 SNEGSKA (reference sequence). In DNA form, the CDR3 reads TGCAGTGCTGGTGGGTCTAGCGGGAATTCTGCCGAGCAGTACTTC. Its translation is CSAGGSSGNSAEQYF.

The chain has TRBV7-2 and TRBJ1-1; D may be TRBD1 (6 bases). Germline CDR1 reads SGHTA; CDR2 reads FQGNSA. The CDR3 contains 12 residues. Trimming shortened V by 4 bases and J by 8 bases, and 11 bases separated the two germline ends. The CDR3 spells CASSSTGVEAFF. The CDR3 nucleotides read TGTGCCAGCAGCTCGACAGGTGTAGAAGCTTTCTTT.

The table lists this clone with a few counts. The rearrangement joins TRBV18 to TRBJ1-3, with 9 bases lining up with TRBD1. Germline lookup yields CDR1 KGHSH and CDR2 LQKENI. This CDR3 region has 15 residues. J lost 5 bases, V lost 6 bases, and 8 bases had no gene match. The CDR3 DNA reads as TGTGCCAGCTCTCCCCTCGGACAGGGGAGAAACACCATATATTTT. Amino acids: CASSPLGQGRNTIYF.

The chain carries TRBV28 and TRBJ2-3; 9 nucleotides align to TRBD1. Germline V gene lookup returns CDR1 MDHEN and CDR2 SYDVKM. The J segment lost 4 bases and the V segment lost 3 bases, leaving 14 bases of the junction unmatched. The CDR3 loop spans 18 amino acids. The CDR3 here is CASSLGDRDYLASDTQYF. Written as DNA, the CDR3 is TGTGCCAGCAGTTTGGGGGACAGGGATTATTTAGCTTCAGATACGCAGTATTTT.

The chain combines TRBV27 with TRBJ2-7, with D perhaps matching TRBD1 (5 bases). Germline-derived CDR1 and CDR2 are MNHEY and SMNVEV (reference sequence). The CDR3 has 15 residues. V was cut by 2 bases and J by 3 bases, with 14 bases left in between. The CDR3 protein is CASSLQGPYDYEQYF. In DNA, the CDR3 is TGTGCCAGCAGTTTACAGGGCCCCTACGACTACGAGCAGTACTTC.

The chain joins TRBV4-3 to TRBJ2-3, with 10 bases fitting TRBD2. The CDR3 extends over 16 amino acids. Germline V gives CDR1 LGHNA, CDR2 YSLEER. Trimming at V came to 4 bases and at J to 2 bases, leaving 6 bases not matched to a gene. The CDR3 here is CASSPQLAGYTDTQYF. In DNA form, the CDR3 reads TGCGCCAGCAGCCCTCAACTAGCGGGATACACAGATACGCAGTATTTT.

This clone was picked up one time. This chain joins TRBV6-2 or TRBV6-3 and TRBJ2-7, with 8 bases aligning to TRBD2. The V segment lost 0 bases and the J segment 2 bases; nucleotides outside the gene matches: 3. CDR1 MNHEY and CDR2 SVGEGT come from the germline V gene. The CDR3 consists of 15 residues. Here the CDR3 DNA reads TGTGCCAGCAGTTACTCCGTAGCGGGGACCTACGAGCAGTACTTC. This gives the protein CASSYSVAGTYEQYF.

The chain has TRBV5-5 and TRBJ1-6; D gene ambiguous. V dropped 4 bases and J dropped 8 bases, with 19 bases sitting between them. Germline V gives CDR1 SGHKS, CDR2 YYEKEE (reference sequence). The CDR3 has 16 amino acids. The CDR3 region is CASSQSTKREHSPLHF. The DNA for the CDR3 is TGTGCCAGCAGCCAATCCACAAAACGGGAGCATTCACCCCTCCACTTT.